Sequencing of this TCR beta chain was carried out in a study of T cells in Graves' hyperthyroidism and ophthalmopathy (dated by TCRdb to about 2019). Context from the whole study: Peripheral blood samples were taken at initial diagnosis, before any treatment was given. After sampling, hyperthyroidism patients received methimazole starting at 30 mg daily, and ophthalmopathy patients received high-dose intravenous methylprednisolone. The approximately 90 discovery patients were randomly split 7:3 into training and test sets. An independent validation cohort of 18 to 20 hyperthyroidism patients and 17 patients who later progressed to ophthalmopathy tested prospective prediction of ophthalmopathy. To identify distinguishing TCR V-J signatures, a discovery cohort of around 100 patients was used, comprising 40 to 45 with Graves' ophthalmopathy and about 59 with stable Graves' hyperthyroidism. TCR Vbeta CDR3 sequencing of 130 to 150 peripheral blood samples (approximately 44 ophthalmopathy, 70 to 85 hyperthyroidism and approximately 17 progressor patients) is reported in the paper. In addition, the study compared T-cell repertoires in thyroid tissue and in blood from 6 or 7 Graves' hyperthyroidism patients.

The CDR3, from cysteine to phenylalanine, totals 15 residues. The only DNA kept is the CDR3, 45 bases in frame from the first base. The germline V gene supplies CDR1 SNHLY and CDR2 FYNNEI. Germline trimming amounts to 3 bases on V and 8 bases on J, with 10 as the count of junction bases outside the gene matches. In its sample, this clonotype was seen many times. Its recognized antigen is unknown. The input lacks base qualities; no much larger clone sits a single base away. Moderately to severely active disease, a Clinical Activity Score of at least 3, a NOSPECS grade of at least 4, and a duration under 3 months were present in ophthalmopathy patients. Patients with uncontrolled infections, other autoimmune diseases, pregnancy or lactation were excluded. Diagnoses relied on clinical symptoms, serum thyroxine and TRAb, thyroid ultrasound and orbital computed tomography. Ficoll-Paque density gradient centrifugation was used to isolate PBMCs from 8.5 to 10 ml of fresh peripheral blood. Total RNA was extracted using Trizol reagent, and RNA quality was assessed on an Agilent 2100 Bioanalyzer.

Here is what the overall study found, with its caveats: Ophthalmopathy was separated from stable hyperthyroidism by a 13 V-J signature model, with around 90% sensitivity and 81% to 82% specificity obtained in cross-validation and 80%/75% obtained in testing. During validation, the model predicted progression to ophthalmopathy a median of about 6.3 months ahead of onset, with almost 71% sensitivity and 72.22% specificity. No statistical method was used to fix the sample size in advance, and group allocation was not hidden from the investigators. Most expanded thyroid clonotypes (frequency above 0.001) were also detected in blood, a finding suggesting that blood repertoires may reflect thyroid immune responses.

The TCR beta CDR3 regions were amplified from the RNA transcripts. The first round of RT-PCR for the TCR CDR3 was performed with the HTBI primer set and the Qiagen OneStep RT-PCR kit. Libraries were constructed in a second round of multiplex PCR, after which size selection and purification were carried out. The libraries were sequenced on an Illumina HiSeq2000 using paired-end 100 bp reads. The source study handled its data this way. Raw data were processed with SOAPnuke, discarding reads with adapters, uncalled bases, mean Phred below 15, or no exact constant-primer or identifier match. High-quality paired reads were merged with COPE v1.2.5, and unique nucleotide sequences were defined as clonotypes. MiTCR v1.1 was used to align clonotypes to the IMGT TRBV, TRBD and TRBJ reference segments. Only V-J combinations with frequency above 0.0001, covering 98% to 99.2% of repertoires, were analysed. A TCS score was defined as the ratio between F50 (clonal expansion) and ExV (chaos), using BLOSUM62-based TCRdist between CDR3 peptides within each V-J. Welch's t-statistics and random forest reduced just over 500 V-J features to 13, which were used in a naive Bayes classifier (R e1071). TCRdb reworked the public reads: Q25 trimming with fastp, MiXCR clone assembly, productive beta chains retained. Under each unique CDR3 protein, matching rows form one entry showing the most common genes and DNA. Here the V and J calls rest on TCRdb's processing, not on the authors' analysis. The sample has some 580,000 distinct CDR3 sequences on record, roughly 16% of them singletons. The ten largest clonotypes hold about 3.5% of the sample.

Sequencing was done on a sample of blood. The sequence came from a woman aged 40-49 years with Graves' ophthalmopathy. Recombination joined TRBV2 with TRBJ2-1, and TRBD2 aligns with 7 junction nucleotides. Here is the DNA: TGTGCCAGCAGTGATTCCGGGACTATATCGGATGAGCAGTTCTTC. It is translated as CASSDSGTISDEQFF. The entire variable domain, with the stretches around the CDR3 drawn from the reference TRBV2 and TRBJ2-1 proteins, is EPEVTQTPSHQVTQMGQEVILRCVPISNHLYFYWYRQILGQKVEFLVSFYNNEISEKSEIFDDQFSVERPDGSNFTLKIRSTKLEDSAMYFCASSDSGTISDEQFFGPGTRLTVL.